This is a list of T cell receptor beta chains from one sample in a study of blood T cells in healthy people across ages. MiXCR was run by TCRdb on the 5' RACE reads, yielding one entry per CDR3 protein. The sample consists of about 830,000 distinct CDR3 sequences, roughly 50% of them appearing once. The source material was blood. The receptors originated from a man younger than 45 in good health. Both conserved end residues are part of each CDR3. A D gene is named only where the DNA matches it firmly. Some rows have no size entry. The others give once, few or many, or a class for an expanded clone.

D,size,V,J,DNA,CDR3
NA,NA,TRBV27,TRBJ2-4,TGTGCCAGCAGTTTATGGGGAGCCAAAAACATTCAGTACTTC,CASSLWGAKNIQYF
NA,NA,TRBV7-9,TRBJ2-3,TGTGCCAGCAGCTTAGCATCCTTTGATACGCAGTATTTT,CASSLASFDTQYF
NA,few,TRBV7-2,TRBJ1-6,TGTGCCAGCAGCGCCTCGAGGGGAGGCCTATCTAATTCACCCCTCCACTTT,CASSASRGGLSNSPLHF
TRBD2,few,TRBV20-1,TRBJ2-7,TGCAGTGCTAGAGGCGGGACTAGCGGGACCTCCTACGAGCAGTACTTC,CSARGGTSGTSYEQYF
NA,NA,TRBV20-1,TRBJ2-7,TGCAGTGCACCCCCGGGGCCGTCCTACGAGCAGTACTTC,CSAPPGPSYEQYF
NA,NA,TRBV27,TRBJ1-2,TGTGCCAGCAGTCCCGAGTGGGGGAATGGGGACTATGGCTACACCTTC,CASSPEWGNGDYGYTF
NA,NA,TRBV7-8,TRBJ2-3,TGTGCCAGCAGCTTAGATAGATTGGGTAGAAGCACAGATACGCAGTATTTT,CASSLDRLGRSTDTQYF
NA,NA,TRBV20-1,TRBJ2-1,TGCAGTGCTAGAGACCCCGGGCAGGGGAGAGATGAGCAGTTCTTC,CSARDPGQGRDEQFF
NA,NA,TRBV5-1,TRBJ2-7,TGCGCCAGCAGCCCGGACAAGGGACTCTACGAGCAGTACTTC,CASSPDKGLYEQYF
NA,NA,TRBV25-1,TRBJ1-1,TGTGCCAGCAGTGAATATGCCAGTGTGAACACTGAAGCTTTCTTT,CASSEYASVNTEAFF
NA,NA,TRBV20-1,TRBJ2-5,TGCAGTGCTAGTGAGGCGGGGGCATTTCTGGTGGAGACCCAGTACTTC,CSASEAGAFLVETQYF
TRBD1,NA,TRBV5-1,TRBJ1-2,TGCGCCAGCGGCCCGTCGACAGGGGCATATGGCTACACCTTC,CASGPSTGAYGYTF
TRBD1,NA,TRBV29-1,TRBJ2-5,TGCAGCGACCGGGACAGAGAAGAGACCCAGTACTTC,CSDRDREETQYF
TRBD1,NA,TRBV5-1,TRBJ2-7,TGCGCCAGCAGCCGGGGGACAGGTGCGTACGAGCAGTACTTC,CASSRGTGAYEQYF
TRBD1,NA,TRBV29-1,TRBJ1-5,TGCAGCGCCACCAGGGGGGGGGACCAGCCCCAGCATTTT,CSATRGGDQPQHF
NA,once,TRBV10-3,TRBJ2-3,TGTGCCATCAGTGACAACTTAGGACCAGATACGCAGTATTTT,CAISDNLGPDTQYF
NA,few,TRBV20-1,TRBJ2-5,TGCAGTGCTAGAGGGGAACTAAGGGAGCAGTACTTC,CSARGELREQYF
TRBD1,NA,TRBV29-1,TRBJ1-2,TGCAGCGTTAACCGGGACAGGGGTACTGGCTACACCTTC,CSVNRDRGTGYTF
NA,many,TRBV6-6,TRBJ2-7,TGTGCCAGCAGGTCGGGTGATAAGTGGGAGCAGTACTTC,CASRSGDKWEQYF
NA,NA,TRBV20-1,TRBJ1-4,TGCAGTGCCGAAGACAGGCGGTGGGATGAAAAACTGTTTTTT,CSAEDRRWDEKLFF
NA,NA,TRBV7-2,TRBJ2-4,TGTGCCAGCGGGACACCTGGGGAAAACATTCAGTACTTC,CASGTPGENIQYF
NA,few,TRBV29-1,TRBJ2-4,TGCAGCGTTATAGTAGTCCCCAAAAACATTCAGTACTTC,CSVIVVPKNIQYF
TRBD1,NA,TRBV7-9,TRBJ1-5,TGCGCCAGCAGCTCCGAGGACAGGCTTGGGGATCAGCCCCAGCATTTT,CASSSEDRLGDQPQHF
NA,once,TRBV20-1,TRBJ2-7,TGCAGTGCTAGCTCGGACGGGACCTACGAGCAGTACTTC,CSASSDGTYEQYF
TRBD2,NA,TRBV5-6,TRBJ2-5,TGTGCCAGCAGCCTGTCCGGACTAGCGGGGGGGCCCGGGACCCAGTACTTC,CASSLSGLAGGPGTQYF
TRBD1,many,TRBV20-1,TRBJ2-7,TGCAGTGCGAAAGGACAGGGAACCTACGAGCAGTACTTC,CSAKGQGTYEQYF
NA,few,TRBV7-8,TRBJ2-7,TGTGCCAGCATCTTATCGGGTGCGGCCTTGGAGGAGCAGTACTTC,CASILSGAALEEQYF
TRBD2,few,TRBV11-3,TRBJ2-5,TGTGCCAGCAGTTTGGGGGGGATTAGGGAGACCCAGTACTTC,CASSLGGIRETQYF
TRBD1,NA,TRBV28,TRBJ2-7,TGTGCCAGCAGTGCACAGGGGGAATACGAGCAGTACTTC,CASSAQGEYEQYF
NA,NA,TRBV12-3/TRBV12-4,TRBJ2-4,TGTGCCAGCAGCCCCCGGTTTGACAAAAACATTCAGTACTTC,CASSPRFDKNIQYF
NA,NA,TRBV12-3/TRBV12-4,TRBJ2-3,TGTGCCAGCGGTTTCCTCAGGGTAACAGATACGCAGTATTTT,CASGFLRVTDTQYF